The clone carrying this T cell receptor (beta chain) was seen many times. A single record per CDR3 protein comes from TCRdb applying MiXCR to the 5' RACE reads. The table records roughly 120,000 distinct CDR3 sequences, 7.2% of them present only once. This entry is derived from a study of T cells after yellow fever vaccination. The CDR3 has 14 residues. Germline V gives CDR1 LGHNA, CDR2 YNFKEQ. The ends were cut back, 1 base at V and 1 base at J, with 7 bases in the middle. This clonotype was obtained from a man between 18 and 29 years old who received the YFV17D yellow fever vaccine. This sequence joins TRBV4-2 and TRBJ1-1, with D possibly matching TRBD1 (5 bases). This sample comprised CD4+ T cells sorted from PBMCs, obtained roughly 46 days after the first yellow fever vaccination. CDR3 region: CASSQGGGNTEAFF. The CDR3 DNA follows: TGTGCCAGCAGCCAAGGTGGGGGGAACACTGAAGCTTTCTTT.